This T cell receptor (beta chain) is from a study of T cells in Graves' hyperthyroidism and ophthalmopathy. Comments on this clonotype: Its antigen is not identified. One junction end does not reproduce the germline sequence, and a read error may be involved.

CDR3 size: 18 residues. Germline V lookup: CDR1 ENHRY, CDR2 SYGVKD. General observations from the study: The blood repertoire included most of the expanded thyroid clonotypes above 0.001.

RNA transcripts gave rise to amplified TCR beta CDR3 regions. The study used the HTBI primer set for a first-round RT-PCR of the TCR CDR3. TCRdb fed the multiplex PCR reads into MiXCR, producing one record per CDR3 protein. The sample contains roughly 840,000 distinct CDR3 sequences, 38% of which appear only once. Graves' hyperthyroidism was deemed stable given no ophthalmopathy progression within 18 months. Diagnoses were made from clinical symptoms, serum measures (thyroxine and TRAb), thyroid ultrasound and orbital computed tomography. PBMCs stemmed from about 9.5 ml fresh peripheral blood. The sequence was collected from a man in his late teens or twenties with Graves' hyperthyroidism. The genes are TRBV10-3 and TRBJ2-7, with TRBD2 matching 16 bases. The source material was blood. CDR3: CASSPGLAGGIRSYEQYF. CDR3 sequence (DNA): TGTGCCAGCAGTCCGGGACTAGCGGGAGGGATTAGGTCCTACGAGCAGTACTTC.